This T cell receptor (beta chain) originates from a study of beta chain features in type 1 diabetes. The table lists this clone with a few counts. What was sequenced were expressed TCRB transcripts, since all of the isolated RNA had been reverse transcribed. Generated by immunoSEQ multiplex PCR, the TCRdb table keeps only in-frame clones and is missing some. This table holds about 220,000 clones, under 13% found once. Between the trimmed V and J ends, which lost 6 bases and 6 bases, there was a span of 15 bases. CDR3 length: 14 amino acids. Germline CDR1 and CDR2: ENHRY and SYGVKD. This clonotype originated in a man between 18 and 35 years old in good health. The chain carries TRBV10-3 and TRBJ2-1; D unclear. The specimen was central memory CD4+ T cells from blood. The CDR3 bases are TGTGCCATCAGCTCATACGACCGGGCCAATGAGCAGTTCTTC. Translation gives CAISSYDRANEQFF.